The clone carrying this TCR beta chain was seen a single time. What it recognizes is unknown. These data belong to a study of cytomegalovirus exposure and HLA in healthy donors. Study outcomes and limitations: In an earlier analysis, in some 500 donors, most V segments appeared productive either ~87% or ~30% of the time. In a later analysis, TCR association rates varied by HLA locus: DRB1 most, HLA-C fewest. Accurate HLA-A and HLA-B prediction from TCR beta sequences was reported for most subjects.

The study ran its PCR with 60 Vbeta and 13 Jbeta primers. Per the original methods: Tens of millions of unique TCR beta chains, 10 million to 13 million of them shared, were counted by a later analysis. Repertoires were generated with immunoSEQ multiplex PCR, while TCRdb's copy carries only in-frame clones and drops some. Clone size and V and J calls were adopted from that table, with D and trimming inferred from the DNA. The sample has around 150,000 clones; roughly 80% are singletons. V was trimmed by 4 bases and J by 0 bases, leaving 12 bases between them. There are 16 residues in the CDR3. Germline V gives CDR1 SGHAT, CDR2 FQNNGV.

This clonotype originated in a man aged 35-49 years in good health and CMV-seronegative. Sample: PBMCs. The chain has TRBV11-2 and TRBJ2-2; a weak D match, TRBD2 (6 bases). In nucleotides, the CDR3 is TGTGCCAGCAGCTACCCGACTAGGGCGAACACCGGGGAGCTGTTTTTT. This encodes CASSYPTRANTGELFF.